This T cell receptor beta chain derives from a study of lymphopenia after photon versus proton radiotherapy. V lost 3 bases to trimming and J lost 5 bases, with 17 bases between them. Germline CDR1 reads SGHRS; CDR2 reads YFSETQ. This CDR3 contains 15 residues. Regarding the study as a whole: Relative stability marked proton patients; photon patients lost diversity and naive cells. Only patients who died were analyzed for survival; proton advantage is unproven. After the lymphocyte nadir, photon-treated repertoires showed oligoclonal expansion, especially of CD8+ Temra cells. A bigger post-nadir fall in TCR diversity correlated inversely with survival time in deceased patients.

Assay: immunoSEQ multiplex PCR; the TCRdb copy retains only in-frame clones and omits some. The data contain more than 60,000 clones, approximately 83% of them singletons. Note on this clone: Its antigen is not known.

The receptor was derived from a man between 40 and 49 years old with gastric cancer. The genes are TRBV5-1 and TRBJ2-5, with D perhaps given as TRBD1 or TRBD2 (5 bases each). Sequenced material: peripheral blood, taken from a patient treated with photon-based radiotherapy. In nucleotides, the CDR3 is TGCGCCAGCAGCTCCGGGACGGTCATCCGGGAGACCCAGTACTTC. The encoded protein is CASSSGTVIRETQYF.